The sequence of this T cell receptor (beta chain) was determined in a study of OX40 agonist ivuxolimab in advanced cancers. General notes on the study: Ivuxolimab was a fully human IgG2 agonistic monoclonal antibody targeting the costimulatory receptor OX40 (CD134). Among the roughly 54 dose-escalation patients, roughly 20 had hepatocellular carcinoma, roughly 15 melanoma, 9 renal cell carcinoma and 9 head and neck cancer. Intravenous ivuxolimab was administered to patients every 2 weeks at six dose levels: 0.01, 0.1, 0.3, 1.5, 3 and 10 mg/kg. Prior anti-PD-1, anti-PD-L1 or anti-CTLA-4 therapy was permitted, and checkpoint inhibitors had been received by roughly two fifths of dose-escalation patients. Partial responses occurred in three dose-escalation patients: two with cutaneous melanoma and one with hepatocellular carcinoma. The point of sequencing TCRbeta in the periphery was to test whether ivuxolimab changed TCR sequence diversity and drove clonal T-cell expansion. The monotherapy dose-escalation portion (N ≈ 50 patients) of the phase I ivuxolimab trial is reported in the paper. In the dose-escalation cohort, over 65% of patients were male, and the mean age was approximately 60 years, with a range of about 23 to 85.

CDR1 is given as SGHAT and CDR2 as FQNNGV, both from the germline V gene. The CDR3 goes from the cysteine to the phenylalanine over 14 residues. The kept DNA is CDR3 alone, 42 bases in frame from the first base. Deletion took 7 bases off V and 7 bases off J, with a span of 16 bases between the germline ends. Study-wide conclusions, independent of this receptor: In the 0.1-3.0 mg/kg groups, partial responders were among the patients with the lowest normalized peripheral clonal expansion, particularly in CD8+ T cells. Low levels of normalized T-cell clonal expansion were also seen in some patients who did not respond. After ivuxolimab, more expanded clones were found on average in CD8+ T cells than in CD4+ T cells. Which antigens the clonally expanded peripheral T cells were specific for was not determined. At doses from 0.1 to 3.0 mg/kg, clonal expansion was seen in both CD4+ and CD8+ blood T cells between baseline and week 6.

To note about this clone: Its specific antigen is unknown. Base quality data are lacking; no much larger clone is found one base away.

The trial excluded patients who had a history of autoimmune disease or were on systemic immunosuppression. Peripheral blood for TCR sequencing was collected from all dose cohorts at baseline, on cycle 4 day 1, and on cycle 7 day 1. Samples were obtained from an open-label, multicenter, first-in-human phase I dose-escalation trial of ivuxolimab. The trial enrolled adults with locally advanced or metastatic head and neck squamous cell, hepatocellular, melanoma or renal cell carcinoma. Before TCR sequencing, CD4+ T cells and CD8+ T cells were sorted from peripheral blood as separate populations. For sequencing of the TCRbeta CDR3 region, genomic DNA was extracted from the sorted cells. TCRbeta CDR3 regions were sequenced using the immunoSEQ Assay. TCRdb mirrors the immuneACCESS table, restricted to in-frame sequences. Some clones are absent from its copies; in checked studies, under half trace to an unresolved V gene, and the reason for the others is unknown. This sample comprises tens of thousands of clones, roughly four fifths of them detected only once. About 3.1% of the sample belongs to the ten largest clones.

Sequencing was performed on CD4+ or CD8+ T cells sorted from blood, taken in a trial of the OX40 agonist ivuxolimab. The chain is encoded by TRBV11-2 joined to TRBJ2-2; TRBD1 is perhaps the D gene, given 6 matching bases. This clonotype was sampled from an adult with an advanced solid tumor such as melanoma, head and neck, liver or kidney cancer. The nucleotides read TGTGCCAGCAACGACAGGAAAGAAAGCGGGGAGCTGTTTTTT. Translated, it reads CASNDRKESGELFF.